This note documents a single T cell receptor (beta chain) sequence. PCR was performed a second time for roughly 7 to 12 cycles using a sample-barcoded 5' primer and a J-beta primer mix. Each cDNA was tagged by a template-switch adaptor containing 12 random nucleotides. TCRdb re-called the 5' RACE reads with MiXCR, one entry per CDR3 protein. The data contain over 1,500,000 distinct CDR3 sequences, around 48% of them seen just once; the ten biggest clones take up over 2%. This specimen belongs to a study of blood T cells in healthy people across ages. Overall study: Roughly one uniquely barcoded beta molecule per two T cells was captured.

In germline, CDR1 is DFQATT, CDR2 SNEGSKA (reference sequence). Trimming pared 5 bases from V and 11 bases from J, leaving 18 bases between. This CDR3 region has 12 residues. Sequencing was carried out using blood. This rearrangement joins TRBV20-1 to TRBJ1-1, with D possibly matching TRBD1 (5 bases). The source of this sequence is a woman aged 40 to 50 in good health. The CDR3 sequence is CSAPTRDPRAFF. CDR3 nucleotide sequence: TGCAGTGCTCCAACCCGGGACCCTCGGGCTTTCTTT.